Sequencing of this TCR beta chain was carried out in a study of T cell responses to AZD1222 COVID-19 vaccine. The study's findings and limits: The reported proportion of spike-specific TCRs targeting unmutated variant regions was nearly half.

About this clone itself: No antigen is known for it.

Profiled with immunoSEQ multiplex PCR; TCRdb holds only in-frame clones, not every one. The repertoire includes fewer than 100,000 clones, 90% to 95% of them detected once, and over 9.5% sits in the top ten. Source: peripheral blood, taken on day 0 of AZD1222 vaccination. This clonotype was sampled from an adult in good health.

CDR3 coding DNA: TGTGCCAGCAGCTTGGCAGGGATGGACACTGAAGCTTTCTTT. Residues: CASSLAGMDTEAFF. This rearrangement joins TRBV5-6 to TRBJ1-1, with D maybe TRBD1 (5 bases). The CDR3 covers 14 residues. Germline CDR1 SGHDT, CDR2 YYEEEE. Trimming pared 0 bases from V and 3 bases from J, leaving 9 bases between.